This T cell receptor beta chain was sequenced in a study of cytomegalovirus exposure and HLA in healthy donors. Only in-frame clones appear in the TCRdb table, and some are missing; sequencing was by immunoSEQ multiplex PCR. Of under 150,000 clones listed, 70% to 90% are singletons. Concerning this clone itself: Its antigen is unidentified.

Separation from the approximately 660-subject first cohort characterized the roughly 130-subject validation cohort, to which the donors belonged. This CDR3 contains 16 residues. The V end was cut by 6 bases, the J end by 4 bases, with 21 bases between. CDR1 is MNHEY and CDR2 is SMNVEV in the germline V gene (reference sequence). Notes on the study in general: The study designated 150 or so TCR beta chains cytomegalovirus-associated. The authors confirmed in vitro that a few CMV-associated chains were specific for CMV antigens.

The sample consisted of PBMCs. The chain recombines TRBV27 with TRBJ1-2, with D maybe TRBD1 (6 bases). The sequence came from a young woman in good health and CMV-seronegative. The CDR3 DNA follows: TGTGCCAGCAGCCCTGTTCCTGCAGGGGCCGGCTATGGCTACACCTTC. Its translation: CASSPVPAGAGYGYTF.